The T cell receptor (beta chain) described here comes from a study of cytomegalovirus exposure and HLA in healthy donors. V lost 4 bases, J lost 5 bases, and 15 bases lay in between. This CDR3 comprises 14 residues. CDR1 and CDR2 from the germline V gene are SGHRS and YFSETQ. Of note for this clone: Its antigen remains unidentified.

PCR primers comprised 60 Vbeta and 13 Jbeta primers. Generated by immunoSEQ multiplex PCR, the TCRdb table keeps only in-frame clones and is missing some. This table holds 150,000 to 250,000 clones, 82% found once. Whole-study results and caveats: Later analysis found that TCR beta chains associated with HLA were more clonally expanded than other, equally common chains.

J is TRBJ2-5 and V is TRBV5-1, with D tentatively TRBD1 (5 bases). The sample comprised PBMCs. The sequence was collected from a woman in her forties or fifties in good health and CMV-seropositive. The CDR3 sequence is CASSPRQGGETQYF. In DNA, the CDR3 is TGCGCCAGCAGCCCCCGCCAGGGTGGGGAGACCCAGTACTTC.